Following are 27 T cell receptor beta chains from one sample sequenced in a study of T cell responses to AZD1222 COVID-19 vaccine. The assay was immunoSEQ multiplex PCR, and TCRdb's table has in-frame clones only and misses some. Of 130,000 to 150,000 clones in the sample, about 92% were seen once. The specimen was peripheral blood, collected after recovery from COVID-19. These receptors were collected from an adult who had recovered from COVID-19.

This chain connects TRBV4-1 to TRBJ2-1, with D unresolved. The CDR3 totals 15 residues. Germline values: CDR1 MGHRA, CDR2 YSYEKL. V was cut by 1 base and J by 8 bases, with 15 bases left in between. Here the CDR3 DNA reads TGCGCCAGCAGCCAAGGTCAATCTTACGTCGATGAGCAGTTCTTC. The encoded protein is CASSQGQSYVDEQFF.

This clone appeared a single time. This chain uses TRBV24-1 with TRBJ2-3; 9 bases align to TRBD2. J was trimmed by 2 bases and V by 6 bases; bases with no gene match: 5. In germline, CDR1 is KGHDR, CDR2 SFDVKD. The CDR3 has 15 residues. The CDR3 nucleotides are TGTGCCACCAGTAAACTAGCGGGTTCCACAGATACGCAGTATTTT. Protein sequence: CATSKLAGSTDTQYF.

The chain has TRBV7-2 and TRBJ1-6; unclear D gene. Looked up from germline, CDR1 is SGHTA and CDR2 is FQGNSA. The CDR3 extends over 15 amino acids. Trimming removed 2 bases at V and 4 bases at J, with 9 bases between. The CDR3: CASSLRTEYNSPLHF. The CDR3 DNA is TGTGCCAGCAGCTTAAGGACGGAATATAATTCACCCCTCCACTTT.

The chain joins TRBV5-1 to TRBJ2-5; TRBD2 matches at 8 bases. Germline V gene lookup returns CDR1 SGHRS and CDR2 YFSETQ. The V and J ends lost 7 bases and 3 bases, in that order; junction bases with no gene match: 8. The CDR3 spans 14 residues. DNA of the CDR3: TGCGCCAGCGCCATTGGGACTAGAGAAGAGACCCAGTACTTC. Residues: CASAIGTREETQYF.

This sequence joins TRBV25-1 and TRBJ1-5; weak D call: TRBD1 (5 bases). V was cut by 6 bases and J by 1 base, with 10 bases left in between. CDR1 MGHDK and CDR2 SYGVNS come from the germline V gene. The CDR3 runs 14 residues. The CDR3 is CASSTDSSNQPQHF. The CDR3, as DNA: TGTGCCAGCAGCACCGACAGCAGCAATCAGCCCCAGCATTTT.

The chain employs TRBV7-9 and TRBJ2-3, with D perhaps matching TRBD1 or TRBD2 (6 bases each). The CDR3 loop spans 15 amino acids. Deletions cut 3 bases from V and 3 bases from J, with 13 bases between. Germline CDR1 and CDR2: SEHNR and FQNEAQ (reference sequence). The CDR3 sequence is CASSFLQGRTDTQYF. For the CDR3, the DNA is TGTGCCAGCAGCTTTCTCCAGGGGAGGACAGATACGCAGTATTTT. Variable domain in full (rest from reference TRBV7-9 and TRBJ2-3): DTGVSQNPRHKITKRGQNVTFRCDPISEHNRLYWYRQTLGQGPEFLTYFQNEAQLEKSRLLSDRFSAERPKGSFSTLEIQRTEQGDSAMYLCASSFLQGRTDTQYFGPGTRLTVL.

V and J are TRBV7-3 and TRBJ2-5; D remains unclear. Trimming removed 0 bases at V and 2 bases at J, with 13 bases between. The CDR3 runs 16 residues. Germline CDR1 reads SGHTA; CDR2 reads FQGTGA. This CDR3 reads CASSLTFLVGQETQYF. CDR3 sequence (DNA): TGTGCCAGCAGCTTAACGTTTCTAGTAGGTCAAGAGACCCAGTACTTC.

The rearrangement links TRBV6-4 to TRBJ2-2; 8 bases match TRBD1. The junction had 2 bases not matched to a gene; V was cut back by 2 bases and J by 0 bases. This CDR3 has 16 residues. CDR1 and CDR2 (germline): MRHNA, SNTAGT. The DNA for the CDR3 is TGTGCCAGCAGTGACCACAGGGGGGCGAACACCGGGGAGCTGTTTTTT. Translated: CASSDHRGANTGELFF.

This chain connects TRBV5-4 to TRBJ2-7, with D maybe TRBD1 (6 bases). V dropped 4 bases and J dropped 4 bases, with 12 bases sitting between them. In germline, CDR1 is SGHNT, CDR2 YYREEE (reference sequence). The CDR3 totals 13 residues. The CDR3 coding sequence is TGTGCCAGCAGCCCGGGACAACCGTACGAGCAGTACTTC. Protein sequence: CASSPGQPYEQYF.

The CDR3 loop reads CASSIMTGGFDEQYF. The CDR3 DNA sequence: TGTGCCAGTAGTATCATGACAGGGGGATTTGACGAGCAGTACTTC. The rearrangement joins TRBV19 to TRBJ2-7; 9 bases are shared with TRBD1. This CDR3 is 15 amino acids long. Germline CDR1 reads LNHDA; CDR2 reads SQIVND (reference sequence). The V gene end was trimmed by 3 bases and the J gene end by 5 bases; junction bases not matched to a gene: 8. Drawing the rest from reference TRBV19 and TRBJ2-7, the complete variable domain is DGGITQSPKYLFRKEGQNVTLSCEQNLNHDAMYWYRQDPGQGLRLIYYSQIVNDFQKGDIAEGYSVSREKKESFPLTVTSAQKNPTAFYLCASSIMTGGFDEQYFGPGTRLTVT.

V gene TRBV5-6 combines with J gene TRBJ1-4; TRBD1 might be the D (5 bases). The germline gives CDR1 SGHDT, CDR2 YYEEEE. The CDR3 has 12 residues. V dropped 6 bases and J dropped 3 bases, with 6 bases sitting between them. The DNA of the CDR3 is TGTGCCAGCACAGGGCCTAATGAAAAACTGTTTTTT. Translated: CASTGPNEKLFF.

The chain uses TRBV4-1 and TRBJ2-1, with 10 bases that match TRBD1. J was trimmed by 4 bases and V by 2 bases; bases with no gene match: 5. In germline, CDR1 is MGHRA, CDR2 YSYEKL. The CDR3 extends over 16 amino acids. The CDR3 reads CASSQPGQGLYNEQFF. The CDR3 nucleotides are TGCGCCAGCAGCCAACCGGGACAGGGGCTTTACAATGAGCAGTTCTTC.

CDR3 residues: CASSLLGTGGSNSPLHF. As DNA, the CDR3 is TGTGCCAGCAGCTTACTCGGGACAGGGGGCTCAAATTCACCCCTCCACTTT. The rearrangement joins TRBV7-8 to TRBJ1-6, with 12 positions matching TRBD1. J gave up 7 bases and V 2 bases, and 6 bases lay outside the gene matches. The germline V gene has CDR1 SGHVS and CDR2 FQNEAQ. The CDR3 runs 17 residues.

The chain is built from TRBV27 and TRBJ1-5; the D gene is possibly TRBD1 (5 bases). V lost 5 bases, J lost 3 bases, and 11 bases lay in between. Germline CDR1 is MNHEY and CDR2 is SMNVEV (reference sequence). The length of the CDR3 is 14 residues. The DNA for the CDR3 is TGTGCCAGCAGTCCCCGACAGTTCAATCAGCCCCAGCATTTT. Its translation is CASSPRQFNQPQHF.

V usage is TRBV10-3 and J usage is TRBJ1-2; 7 nucleotides align to TRBD1. Germline V gene sequence: CDR1 ENHRY, CDR2 SYGVKD. The V gene end was trimmed by 7 bases and the J gene end by 5 bases; junction bases not matched to a gene: 10. This CDR3 has 14 residues. The CDR3 nucleotides read TGTGCCATCACCCCCGGACAGGACCCGTATGGCTACACCTTC. Translating it yields CAITPGQDPYGYTF.

V gene TRBV5-1 combines with J gene TRBJ2-3; 7 positions match TRBD2. The junction had 5 bases not matched to a gene; V was cut back by 0 bases and J by 1 base. Looked up from germline, CDR1 is SGHRS and CDR2 is YFSETQ. This CDR3 region has 16 residues. The CDR3 loop is CASSLVPSGGTDTQYF. The CDR3 DNA reads TGCGCCAGCAGCTTGGTGCCCAGCGGGGGCACAGATACGCAGTATTTT.

This chain links TRBV5-4 with TRBJ2-2, with D tentatively TRBD1 or TRBD2 (5 bases each). Per germline, CDR1 SGHNT and CDR2 YYREEE (reference sequence). CDR3 size: 15 residues. Trimming took 4 bases from V and 7 from J, leaving 17 bases between them. The CDR3 reads CASSALGERVGELFF. Here the CDR3 DNA reads TGTGCCAGCAGCGCCTTGGGGGAGAGGGTCGGGGAGCTGTTTTTT.

This chain joins TRBV24-1 and TRBJ2-2; D remains unclear. V lost 4 bases to trimming and J lost 2 bases, with 4 bases between them. The CDR3 is 13 residues long. Germline V gene data show CDR1 as KGHDR and CDR2 as SFDVKD. The CDR3 sequence: CATSDFNTGELFF. The CDR3 DNA follows: TGTGCCACCAGTGACTTTAACACCGGGGAGCTGTTTTTT.

The J gene is TRBJ1-4, the V gene TRBV19; 9 bases align to TRBD1. The J segment lost 8 bases and the V segment lost 6 bases, leaving 4 bases of the junction unmatched. From germline, CDR1 is LNHDA and CDR2 SQIVND (reference sequence). There are 13 residues in the CDR3. In DNA form, the CDR3 reads TGTGCCAGTAGCGACAGGGGGATGGAAAAACTGTTTTTT. It codes for CASSDRGMEKLFF.

The V and J genes are TRBV14 and TRBJ2-7; the D gene is possibly TRBD1 (6 bases). Trimming cost V 5 bases and J 6 bases, with 14 bases left between them. Germline CDR1 and CDR2: SGHDN and FVKESK. The CDR3 runs 13 residues. CDR3 nucleotide sequence: TGTGCCAGCAGCTTACGGACAGACAGCGAGCAGTACTTC. It specifies CASSLRTDSEQYF.

This chain connects TRBV20-1 to TRBJ2-1; D unclear. Trimming took off 7 bases at V and 1 base at J, with 5 bases between the two ends. CDR3 length equals 11 residues. Germline V lookup: CDR1 DFQATT, CDR2 SNEGSKA (reference sequence). The CDR3: CSGVSYNEQFF. The CDR3 coding sequence is TGCAGTGGGGTATCCTACAATGAGCAGTTCTTC.

This clone has just one count. The chain is built from TRBV7-8 and TRBJ1-1, with TRBD1 matching 11 bases. Germline V gives CDR1 SGHVS, CDR2 FQNEAQ. CDR3 length: 14 amino acids. Trimming cost V 5 bases and J 4 bases; bases outside gene matches: 3. This CDR3 is CASSGTGGITEAFF. CDR3 coding DNA: TGTGCCAGCAGCGGGACAGGGGGGATCACTGAAGCTTTCTTT.

The chain joins TRBV6-5 to TRBJ1-4, with D unresolved. Germline V gene data show CDR1 as MNHEY and CDR2 as SVGAGI. The CDR3 runs to 13 residues. Trimming shortened V by 6 bases and J by 2 bases, and 7 bases separated the two germline ends. The CDR3 nucleotides are TGTGCCAGCAGGGGCGTCACTAATGAAAAACTGTTTTTT. Translation: CASRGVTNEKLFF.

V usage is TRBV6-5 and J usage is TRBJ1-6; no definite D call. The CDR3 sequence is 14 residues long. Trimming removed 6 bases at V and 4 bases at J, with 10 bases between. Germline V CDR1 and CDR2: MNHEY, SVGAGI. The CDR3 here is CASSAGPYNSPLHF. The CDR3, as DNA: TGTGCCAGCAGCGCCGGGCCGTATAATTCACCCCTCCACTTT.

The genes are TRBV27 and TRBJ1-5; the match to TRBD1 covers 7 bases. This CDR3 contains 17 residues. Germline values: CDR1 MNHEY, CDR2 SMNVEV (reference sequence). V lost 0 bases to trimming and J lost 6 bases; unmatched junction nucleotides: 11. The CDR3 loop is CASSLSFQGVNRQPQHF. The CDR3 DNA is TGTGCCAGCAGTTTATCGTTCCAGGGGGTTAATCGTCAGCCCCAGCATTTT.

V and J are TRBV27 and TRBJ2-1; D is perhaps TRBD2 (5 bases). CDR3 length: 15 residues. Germline V gene lookup returns CDR1 MNHEY and CDR2 SMNVEV (reference sequence). Trimming stripped 4 bases from V and 2 bases from J, with 12 bases between. In DNA, the CDR3 is TGTGCCAGCAGTTCCCCTGACGGGGCCTACAATGAGCAGTTCTTC. Translation: CASSSPDGAYNEQFF.

CDR3 in amino acids: CASSPGQGAYEQYF. CDR3 in DNA: TGTGCCAGCAGCCCCGGACAGGGGGCCTACGAGCAGTACTTC. The chain uses TRBV4-2 and TRBJ2-7; 10 positions agree with TRBD1. Looked up from germline, CDR1 is LGHNA and CDR2 is YNFKEQ. The CDR3 is made up of 14 amino acids. With 4 bases clipped from V and 2 bases from J, the junction kept 2 bases outside the gene matches.